This TCR beta chain was observed in a study of blood T cell repertoires in COVID-19 (dated by TCRdb to 2020 to 2022). Context from the whole study: Samples from collaborators originated in the United States, Italy and Spain and spanned both the acute and convalescent phases of COVID-19. The dataset comprised deeply sampled blood TCRbeta repertoires from subjects exposed to, actively infected with, or recovered from COVID-19. The samples were drawn from two sources: the first 160 participants of the ongoing ImmuneRACE study, and 1,000 to 1,500 subjects contributed by 6 global collaborators. Where available, HLA class I and class II types were taken from metadata supplied by the sample provider and were not determined by assay-based typing. A freely available public database, intended as a resource for researchers studying the immune response to SARS-CoV-2, is where the repertoires were released. The prospective study material was composed of cDNA or gDNA derived from T cells, B-cell-depleted T cells, or PBMCs. The sample metadata nearly always contained a de-identified subject ID, COVID-19 status, age in years and sex. Broader findings and caveats from the paper: How much clinical and demographic metadata was included differed by source and by participant, and the metadata was provided uncurated.

Inclusive of the bounding cysteine and phenylalanine, the CDR3 is 14 residues long. The retained sequence is limited to the CDR3, 42 bases, with the frame set at the first base. Trimming removed 3 bases from V and 9 bases from J; the gene matches leave 9 bases unexplained. Looking up the germline V gene yields CDR1 MDHEN and CDR2 SYDVKM. Participants in the prospective study were enrolled through a virtual design, were aged roughly 18 to 100 years, and lived in 24 United States geographic areas. To assign participants to cohorts, the prospective study relied on clinical history that participants themselves reported in a screening survey and a study questionnaire. Recovered participants in ImmuneRACE Cohort 3 were defined as having two consecutive negative NP/OP PCR tests, clearance from a healthcare professional, or resolution of symptoms. In the prospective study, mobile phlebotomists collected whole blood, serum and a nasopharyngeal or oropharyngeal swab from each participant. Prospective study participants could optionally give additional blood draws and questionnaires over an approximately two-month period. Before DNA extraction, prospective study blood samples were shipped either frozen or at room temperature.

Turning to this clone: Its binding antigen is unknown. No base quality values were provided; no much bigger clone lies one nucleotide off.

The immunoSEQ Assay, a bias-controlled multiplex PCR, was used to amplify TCRbeta CDR3 regions from genomic DNA. The paper's processing steps were these. The number of nucleated cells in each sample was estimated from the amplification of reference gene primers within the assay. Sequence reads were collapsed and filtered to measure the absolute abundance of every unique TCRbeta CDR3 rearrangement. For each sample, productive Simpson clonality was calculated as the square root of Simpson's diversity index over productive rearrangements. TCRdb's version of the immuneACCESS table is confined to in-frame rearrangements and falls short of the full clone set. An unresolved V gene accounts for under half of the shortfall where checked; the remainder is of unknown origin. That table is the source of V, J and clone size, and D and trimming were worked out from the DNA. The sample table shows under 300,000 clones, and 80% to 95% are seen once. The top ten constitute about 1.9% of the sample.

This TCR derives from a woman between 18 and 29 years old who had recovered from COVID-19. The chain is made from TRBV28 and TRBJ2-7; TRBD2 fits 9 bases in the junction. Input material: PBMCs or T cells enriched from blood (not recorded which). DNA sequence: TGTGCCAGCAGTTTTGTAGCGGGAGAAAGGGGGCAGTACTTC. This gives the protein CASSFVAGERGQYF.